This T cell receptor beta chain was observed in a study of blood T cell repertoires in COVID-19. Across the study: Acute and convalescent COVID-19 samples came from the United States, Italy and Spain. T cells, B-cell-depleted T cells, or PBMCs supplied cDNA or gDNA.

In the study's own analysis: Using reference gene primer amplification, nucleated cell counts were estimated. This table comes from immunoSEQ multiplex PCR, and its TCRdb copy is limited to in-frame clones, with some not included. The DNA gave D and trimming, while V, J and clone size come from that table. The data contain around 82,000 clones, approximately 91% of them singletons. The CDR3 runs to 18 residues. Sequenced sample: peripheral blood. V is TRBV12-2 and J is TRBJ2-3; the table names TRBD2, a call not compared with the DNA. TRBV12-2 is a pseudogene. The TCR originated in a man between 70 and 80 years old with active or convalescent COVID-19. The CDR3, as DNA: TGTGCAAGTCGCTTAGGACGAGGGCGGGGTAATACCACAGATACGCAGTATTTT. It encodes CASRLGRGRGNTTDTQYF.